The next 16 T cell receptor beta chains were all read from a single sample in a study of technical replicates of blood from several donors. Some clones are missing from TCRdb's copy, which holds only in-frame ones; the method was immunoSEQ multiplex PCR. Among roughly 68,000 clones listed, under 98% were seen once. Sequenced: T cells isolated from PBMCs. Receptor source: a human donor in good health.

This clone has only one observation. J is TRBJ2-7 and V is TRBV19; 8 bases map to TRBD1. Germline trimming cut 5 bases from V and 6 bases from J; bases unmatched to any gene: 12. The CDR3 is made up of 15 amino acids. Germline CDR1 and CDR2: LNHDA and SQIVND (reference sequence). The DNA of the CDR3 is TGTGCCAGTAGTGCTCAGGGGGCGTTCCTATCCGAGCAGTACTTC. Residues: CASSAQGAFLSEQYF.

Here the CDR3 DNA reads TGTGCCAGCAGCGTAGCTATAGGCGGCCAAGAGACCCAGTACTTC. This sequence encodes CASSVAIGGQETQYF. This rearrangement joins TRBV9 to TRBJ2-5; D is unresolved. Trimming cost V 0 bases and J 1 base, with 10 bases left between them. The germline CDR1 and CDR2 sequences are SGDLS and YYNGEE. The CDR3 is made up of 15 amino acids. Together with reference TRBV9 and TRBJ2-5, the CDR3 gives the full variable domain: DSGVTQTPKHLITATGQRVTLRCSPRSGDLSVYWYQQSLDQGLQFLIQYYNGEERAKGNILERFSAQQFPDLHSELNLSSLELGDSALYFCASSVAIGGQETQYFGPGTRLLVL.

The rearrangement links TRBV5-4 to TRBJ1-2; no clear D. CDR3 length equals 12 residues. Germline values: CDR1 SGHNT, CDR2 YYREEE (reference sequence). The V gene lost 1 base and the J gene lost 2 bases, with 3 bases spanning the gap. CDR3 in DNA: TGTGCCAGCAGCTTGCAAAACTATGGCTACACCTTC. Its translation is CASSLQNYGYTF.

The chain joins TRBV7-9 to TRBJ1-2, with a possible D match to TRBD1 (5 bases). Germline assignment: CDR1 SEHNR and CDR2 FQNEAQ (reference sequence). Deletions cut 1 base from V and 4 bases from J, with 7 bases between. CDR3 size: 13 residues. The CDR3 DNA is TGTGCCAGCAGCTTAGGACAGATCTATGGCTACACCTTC. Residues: CASSLGQIYGYTF. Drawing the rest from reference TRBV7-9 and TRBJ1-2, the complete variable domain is DTGVSQNPRHKITKRGQNVTFRCDPISEHNRLYWYRQTLGQGPEFLTYFQNEAQLEKSRLLSDRFSAERPKGSFSTLEIQRTEQGDSAMYLCASSLGQIYGYTFGSGTRLTVV.

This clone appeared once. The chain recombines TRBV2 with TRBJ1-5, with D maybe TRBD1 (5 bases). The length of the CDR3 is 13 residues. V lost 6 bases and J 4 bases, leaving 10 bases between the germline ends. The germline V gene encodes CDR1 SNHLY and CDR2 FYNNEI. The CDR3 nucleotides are TGTGCCAGCAGGATCGGGGGGAATCAGCCCCAGCATTTT. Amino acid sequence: CASRIGGNQPQHF.

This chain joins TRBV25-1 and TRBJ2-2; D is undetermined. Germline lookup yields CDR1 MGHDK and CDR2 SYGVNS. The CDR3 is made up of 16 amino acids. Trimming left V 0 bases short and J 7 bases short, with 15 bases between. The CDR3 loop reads CASSEYPAQPIGELFF. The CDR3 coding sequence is TGTGCCAGCAGTGAATATCCGGCACAGCCTATCGGGGAGCTGTTTTTT.

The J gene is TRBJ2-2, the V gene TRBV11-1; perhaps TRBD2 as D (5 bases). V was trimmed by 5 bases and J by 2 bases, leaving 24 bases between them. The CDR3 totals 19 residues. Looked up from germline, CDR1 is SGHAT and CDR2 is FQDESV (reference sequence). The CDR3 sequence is CASSKGLDGYWTNTGELFF. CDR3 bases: TGTGCCAGCAGCAAGGGATTAGACGGATACTGGACTAACACCGGGGAGCTGTTTTTT.

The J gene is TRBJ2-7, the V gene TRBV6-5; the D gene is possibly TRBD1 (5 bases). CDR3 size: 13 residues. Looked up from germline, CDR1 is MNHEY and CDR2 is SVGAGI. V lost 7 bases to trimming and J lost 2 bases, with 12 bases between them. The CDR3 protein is CASTTGSAYEQYF. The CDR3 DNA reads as TGTGCCAGCACCACAGGCTCTGCCTACGAGCAGTACTTC.

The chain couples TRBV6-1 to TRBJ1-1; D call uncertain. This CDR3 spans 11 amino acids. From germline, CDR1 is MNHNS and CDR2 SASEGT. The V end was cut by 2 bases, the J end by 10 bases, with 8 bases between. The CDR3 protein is CASSELGGAFF. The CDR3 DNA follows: TGTGCCAGCAGTGAATTAGGAGGAGCTTTCTTT.

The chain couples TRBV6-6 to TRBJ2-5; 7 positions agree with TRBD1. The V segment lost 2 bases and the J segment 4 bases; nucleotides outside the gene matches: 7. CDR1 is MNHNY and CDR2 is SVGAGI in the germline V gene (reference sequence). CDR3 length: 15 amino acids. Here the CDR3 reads CASSYEGGLGETQYF. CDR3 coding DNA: TGTGCCAGCAGTTACGAAGGGGGCTTAGGAGAGACCCAGTACTTC.

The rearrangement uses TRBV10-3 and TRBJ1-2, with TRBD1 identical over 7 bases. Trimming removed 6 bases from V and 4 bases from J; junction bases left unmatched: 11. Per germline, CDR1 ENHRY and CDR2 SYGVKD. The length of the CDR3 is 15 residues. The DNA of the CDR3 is TGTGCCATCAGCGCTCGGGACAGCGATAGCTATGGCTACACCTTC. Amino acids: CAISARDSDSYGYTF.

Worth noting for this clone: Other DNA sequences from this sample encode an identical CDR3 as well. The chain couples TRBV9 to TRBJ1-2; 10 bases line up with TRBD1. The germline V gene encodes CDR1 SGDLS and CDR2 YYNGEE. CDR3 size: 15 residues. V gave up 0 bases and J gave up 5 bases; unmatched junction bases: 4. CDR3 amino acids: CASSVGTGGGYGYTF. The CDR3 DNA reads TGTGCCAGCAGCGTAGGGACAGGGGGTGGGTATGGCTACACCTTC.

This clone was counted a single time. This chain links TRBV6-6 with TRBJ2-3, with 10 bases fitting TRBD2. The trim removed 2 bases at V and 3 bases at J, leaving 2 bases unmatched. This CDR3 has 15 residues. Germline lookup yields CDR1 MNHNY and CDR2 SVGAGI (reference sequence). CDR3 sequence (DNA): TGTGCCAGCAGTTACCAGCGGGAGGGTACAGATACGCAGTATTTT. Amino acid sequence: CASSYQREGTDTQYF.

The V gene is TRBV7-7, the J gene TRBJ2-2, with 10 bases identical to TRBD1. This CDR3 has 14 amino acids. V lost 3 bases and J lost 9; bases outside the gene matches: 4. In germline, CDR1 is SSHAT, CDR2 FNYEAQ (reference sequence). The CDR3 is CASSLTGGSRELFF. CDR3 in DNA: TGTGCCAGCAGCTTGACAGGGGGCAGCCGGGAGCTGTTTTTT.

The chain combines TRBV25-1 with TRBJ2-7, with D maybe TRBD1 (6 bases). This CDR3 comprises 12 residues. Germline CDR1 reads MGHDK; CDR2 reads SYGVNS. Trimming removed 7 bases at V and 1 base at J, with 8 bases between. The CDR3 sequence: CASTGQSYEQYF. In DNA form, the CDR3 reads TGTGCCAGCACTGGACAGTCCTACGAGCAGTACTTC.

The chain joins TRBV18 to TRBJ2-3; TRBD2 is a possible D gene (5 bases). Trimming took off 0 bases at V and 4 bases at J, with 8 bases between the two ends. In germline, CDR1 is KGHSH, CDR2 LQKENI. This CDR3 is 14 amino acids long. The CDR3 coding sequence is TGTGCCAGCTCACCACCGCCGGGATCAGATACGCAGTATTTT. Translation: CASSPPPGSDTQYF.